The source of this T cell receptor (beta chain) is a study of post-analysis software for immune sequencing data. Unique-molecular-identifier-tagged TCR beta cDNA libraries were used. From approximately 0.95 to 9.8 million T cells, about 500,000 cDNA molecules were obtained. TCRdb fed the PCR reads into MiXCR, producing one record per CDR3 protein. The sample records more than 350,000 distinct CDR3 sequences, over 30% being singletons. Whole-study results and caveats: Pronounced co-clustering by F measure was evident among identically batched samples.

This clonotype was seen only a few times. Its target is not known. The source material was blood. This sequence was found in a girl aged 2 to 10 with multiple sclerosis.

The CDR3 loop reads CASSPSLTGLVNEQFF. CDR3 nucleotide sequence: TGCGCCAGCAGCCCCTCCCTAACAGGGTTGGTCAATGAGCAGTTCTTC. The chain links TRBV5-1 to TRBJ2-1; tentative D call: TRBD1 (6 bases). This CDR3 has 16 residues. V was clipped by 4 bases and J by 6 bases, with 20 bases between them. Germline V lookup: CDR1 SGHRS, CDR2 YFSETQ. The full variable domain, completed using reference TRBV5-1 and TRBJ2-1, is KAGVTQTPRYLIKTRGQQVTLSCSPISGHRSVSWYQQTPGQGLQFLFEYFSETQRNKGNFPGRFSGRQFSNSRSEMNVSTLELGDSALYLCASSPSLTGLVNEQFFGPGTRLTVL.